One and the same sample provided the 29 T cell receptor beta chains below, sequenced in a study of neurological immune-mediated disorders. Time point noted: technical triplicate 1. In TCRdb, the 5' RACE reads were re-called with MiXCR into one record per CDR3 protein. The table includes 25,000 or so distinct CDR3 sequences, approximately 13% detected once. The sequencing sample was made of CD4+ T cells from blood. The origin of the receptors is a female donor with HTLV-1-associated myelopathy (HAM/TSP).

At least ten counts were recorded for this clonotype. The CDR3 loop reads CSAGGSGQGPTDTQYF. Written as DNA, the CDR3 is TGCAGTGCTGGGGGGAGCGGACAGGGCCCCACAGATACGCAGTATTTT. The gene calls are TRBV20-1 and TRBJ2-3; 8 bases are shared with TRBD1. The germline V gene has CDR1 DFQATT and CDR2 SNEGSKA (reference sequence). The CDR3 runs to 16 residues. Trimming removed 5 bases from V and 2 bases from J; junction bases left unmatched: 12.

The table lists this clonotype with many counts. The chain carries TRBV5-5 and TRBJ2-5; D uncertain. CDR1 is SGHKS and CDR2 is YYEKEE in the germline V gene (reference sequence). CDR3 length: 13 amino acids. The V end was cut by 4 bases, the J end by 3 bases, with 10 bases between. In nucleotides, the CDR3 is TGTGCCAGCAGCACTATTCGGGAAGAGACCCAGTACTTC. Amino acids: CASSTIREETQYF. Combining the CDR3 with reference TRBV5-5 and TRBJ2-5 gives the whole variable domain DAGVTQSPTHLIKTRGQQVTLRCSPISGHKSVSWYQQVLGQGPQFIFQYYEKEERGRGNFPDRFSARQFPNYSSELNVNALLLGDSALYLCASSTIREETQYFGPGTRLLVL.

This clonotype appeared many times. V and J are TRBV7-9 and TRBJ1-2, with D possibly matching TRBD1 (5 bases). The CDR3 loop spans 12 amino acids. V was cut by 1 base and J by 8 bases, with 8 bases left in between. From germline, CDR1 is SEHNR and CDR2 FQNEAQ (reference sequence). This CDR3 is CASSLVTGGYTF. CDR3 in DNA: TGTGCCAGCAGCTTAGTAACAGGAGGCTACACCTTC.

In DNA, the CDR3 is TGTGCCAGCAGTTTTTACAGGGGAGGAGGCACTGAAGCTTTCTTT. Translating gives CASSFYRGGGTEAFF. The V and J genes are TRBV6-5 and TRBJ1-1, with 7 bases identical to TRBD1. From germline, CDR1 is MNHEY and CDR2 SVGAGI. Unmatched junction bases numbered 9, after V lost 4 bases and J lost 4 bases. The CDR3 contains 15 residues.

This clonotype was detected many times. The chain joins TRBV12-3 or TRBV12-4 to TRBJ2-7, with 9 bases identical to TRBD2. The CDR3 length is 15 residues. With V trimmed by 6 bases and J by 2 bases, 8 bases remained unmatched. CDR3 DNA sequence: TGTGCCAGCAGCTCACGGACTAGCGCGACCTACGAGCAGTACTTC. Amino acid sequence: CASSSRTSATYEQYF.

In this sample, this clonotype turned up many times. V is TRBV20-1 and J is TRBJ1-2; 9 nucleotides match TRBD1. Germline trimming cut 6 bases from V and 5 bases from J; bases unmatched to any gene: 7. Germline V gene lookup returns CDR1 DFQATT and CDR2 SNEGSKA (reference sequence). The CDR3 spans 13 residues. CDR3 residues: CSAGQGLGYGYTF. CDR3 DNA: TGCAGTGCCGGACAGGGGCTGGGGTATGGCTACACCTTC.

In its sample, this clonotype was seen many times. The chain uses TRBV5-4 and TRBJ2-3; 7 bases fit TRBD2. Germline lookup yields CDR1 SGHNT and CDR2 YYREEE (reference sequence). The CDR3 runs 15 residues. J was trimmed by 1 base and V by 0 bases; bases with no gene match: 2. CDR3 sequence: CASSLAGGGTDTQYF. CDR3 DNA sequence: TGTGCCAGCAGCTTGGCGGGAGGAGGCACAGATACGCAGTATTTT.

At least ten counts were recorded for this clonotype. The rearrangement links TRBV7-3 to TRBJ2-3; no clear D gene. Trimming removed 3 bases at V and 6 bases at J, with 10 bases between. The CDR3 extends over 13 amino acids. Germline V CDR1 and CDR2: SGHTA, FQGTGA. CDR3 DNA sequence: TGTGCCAGCAGCTTGCCACCCGGGGATACGCAGTATTTT. It is translated as CASSLPPGDTQYF.

This clonotype was seen ten or more times. The chain employs TRBV2 and TRBJ1-1, with 10 positions matching TRBD1. CDR1 is SNHLY, CDR2 FYNNEI, per germline. The junction had 3 bases not matched to a gene; V was cut back by 5 bases and J by 9 bases. This CDR3 contains 12 residues. In DNA form, the CDR3 reads TGTGCCAGCAGTTGGACAGGGGGGAAAGCTTTCTTT. Translating gives CASSWTGGKAFF. The entire variable domain, with the rest obtained from reference TRBV2 and TRBJ1-1, is as follows: EPEVTQTPSHQVTQMGQEVILRCVPISNHLYFYWYRQILGQKVEFLVSFYNNEISEKSEIFDDQFSVERPDGSNFTLKIRSTKLEDSAMYFCASSWTGGKAFFGQGTRLTVV.

This clonotype occurred many times. The chain's CDR3 is CASSPRQVGTDTQYF. CDR3 nucleotides: TGTGCCAGCAGCCCCCGCCAGGTTGGGACAGATACGCAGTATTTT. The V gene is TRBV7-2, the J gene TRBJ2-3; D is unresolved. V was clipped by 5 bases and J by 3 bases, with 15 bases between them. Germline loops: CDR1 SGHTA, CDR2 FQGNSA. The CDR3 length is 15 residues. Variable domain in full (rest from reference TRBV7-2 and TRBJ2-3): GAGVSQSPSNKVTEKGKDVELRCDPISGHTALYWYRQSLGQGLEFLIYFQGNSAPDKSGLPSDRFSAERTGGSVSTLTIQRTQQEDSAVYLCASSPRQVGTDTQYFGPGTRLTVL.

This clonotype was observed at least ten times. The chain uses TRBV28 and TRBJ1-3, with D uncertain. Germline CDR1 and CDR2: MDHEN and SYDVKM. The ends were cut back, 4 bases at V and 0 bases at J, with 13 bases in the middle. There are 16 residues in the CDR3. CDR3 DNA sequence: TGTGCCAGCAGTTCAATTGGGCTTAGCTCTGGAAACACCATATATTTT. Residues: CASSSIGLSSGNTIYF.

There are many counts of this clonotype. The gene calls are TRBV4-1 and TRBJ2-3; D is perhaps TRBD2 (6 bases). Trimming pared 9 bases from V and 0 bases from J, leaving 13 bases between. CDR3 length: 14 residues. Germline CDR1 reads MGHRA; CDR2 reads YSYEKL. CDR3 in DNA: TGCGCCAGTGACCCGGGAGACAGCACAGATACGCAGTATTTT. This sequence encodes CASDPGDSTDTQYF.

This clonotype was recorded many times. This chain connects TRBV29-1 to TRBJ2-7; 8 nucleotides align to TRBD2. There are 16 residues in the CDR3. Germline lookup yields CDR1 SQVTM and CDR2 ANQGSEA. The V and J ends lost 4 bases and 5 bases, in that order; junction bases with no gene match: 16. In DNA, the CDR3 is TGCAGCGTTGGCGGGGGGCTAGCGGACGGGCAGGACGAGCAGTACTTC. The encoded protein is CSVGGGLADGQDEQYF.

This clonotype was seen many times. This chain links TRBV27 with TRBJ2-5, with D hard to call. CDR3 length: 13 amino acids. CDR1 MNHEY and CDR2 SMNVEV come from the germline V gene (reference sequence). The V gene lost 5 bases and the J gene lost 7 bases, with 14 bases spanning the gap. Here the CDR3 reads CASSLHPTVTQYF. CDR3 coding DNA: TGTGCCAGCAGTCTCCACCCCACGGTGACCCAGTACTTC.

This clonotype was observed many times. This chain connects TRBV6-1 to TRBJ1-1; 8 bases fit TRBD1. V shed 3 bases and J 4 bases; nucleotides not matched to a gene: 4. CDR1 is MNHNS and CDR2 is SASEGT in the germline V gene. This CDR3 is 14 amino acids long. The CDR3 here is CASSEPGQATEAFF. The CDR3 DNA is TGTGCCAGCAGTGAGCCGGGACAGGCCACTGAAGCTTTCTTT.

There are many counts of this clonotype. J is TRBJ1-1 and V is TRBV5-1; no clear D. The germline V gene encodes CDR1 SGHRS and CDR2 YFSETQ. The V end lost 3 bases, the J end lost 1 base, and 10 bases lay between the germline ends. The CDR3 is 14 residues long. CDR3 in DNA: TGCGCCAGCAGCTGGGGTGACACGAACACTGAAGCTTTCTTT. Translated, it gives CASSWGDTNTEAFF.

This clonotype was seen at least ten times. The CDR3: CASSLQGTSTNEKLFF. In DNA form, the CDR3 reads TGCGCCAGCAGCTTGCAGGGCACCTCAACTAATGAAAAACTGTTTTTT. The J gene is TRBJ1-4, the V gene TRBV5-1; a possible D gene is TRBD1 (5 bases). The CDR3 covers 16 residues. The ends were cut back, 1 base at V and 0 bases at J, with 10 bases in the middle. Germline V CDR1 and CDR2: SGHRS, YFSETQ. Supplemented by reference TRBV5-1 and TRBJ1-4, the full variable domain reads KAGVTQTPRYLIKTRGQQVTLSCSPISGHRSVSWYQQTPGQGLQFLFEYFSETQRNKGNFPGRFSGRQFSNSRSEMNVSTLELGDSALYLCASSLQGTSTNEKLFFGSGTQLSVL.

In this sample, this clonotype turned up many times. The chain has TRBV20-1 and TRBJ1-5; D is possibly TRBD1 (5 bases). The CDR3 is 14 residues long. Germline CDR1 DFQATT, CDR2 SNEGSKA (reference sequence). Trimming stripped 0 bases from V and 5 bases from J, with 11 bases between. The CDR3 nucleotides are TGCAGTGCTAGAGATTGGGGAGGGGATCAGCCCCAGCATTTT. Residues: CSARDWGGDQPQHF.

As regards this clonotype: The DNA is omitted, as the CDR3 cannot be located on it reliably, and the CDR3 follows TCRdb's listing. The chain has TRBV20-1 and TRBJ2-7; the table names TRBD2, a call not compared with the DNA. The CDR3 is 20 amino acids in total, end residues counted. Germline V CDR1 and CDR2: DFQATT, SNEGSKA (reference sequence). The CDR3 protein is CSARTTDTQYFGPGTYEQYF.

Worth noting for this clonotype: A much larger clone differs from this one at a single base, so this may be a read error. The chain recombines TRBV15 with TRBJ2-2, with D possibly being TRBD2 (5 bases). CDR1 is LNHNV, CDR2 YYDKDF, per germline (reference sequence). This CDR3 spans 18 amino acids. The CDR3 spells CANSREHLEEINTGELFF. The CDR3 DNA reads as TGTGCCAACAGCAGAGAACATTTGGAGGAGATTAACACCGGGGAGCTGTTTTTT.

The chain links TRBV3-1 to TRBJ1-1; 8 nucleotides line up with TRBD1. The CDR3 sequence is 13 residues long. Germline CDR1 LGHDT, CDR2 YNNKEL (reference sequence). The junction had 6 bases not matched to a gene; V was cut back by 8 bases and J by 4 bases. The CDR3 sequence: CASSETGGTEAFF. The CDR3 nucleotides read TGTGCCAGCTCCGAAACAGGGGGCACTGAAGCTTTCTTT.

This clonotype appeared many times. This chain uses TRBV9 with TRBJ2-2; TRBD2 is a possible D gene (6 bases). Trimming removed 4 bases at V and 0 bases at J, with 10 bases between. The CDR3 totals 15 residues. CDR1 SGDLS and CDR2 YYNGEE come from the germline V gene. Written as DNA, the CDR3 is TGTGCCAGCAGCATAGCGGTTTCGAACACCGGGGAGCTGTTTTTT. Encoded protein: CASSIAVSNTGELFF.

At least ten counts were recorded for this clonotype. The CDR3 protein is CSADDRGGYEQYF. CDR3 DNA: TGCAGTGCTGACGACAGGGGGGGCTACGAGCAGTACTTC. The chain uses TRBV20-1 and TRBJ2-7; 9 bases are a match to TRBD1. Per the germline V gene, CDR1 is DFQATT and CDR2 is SNEGSKA (reference sequence). With V trimmed by 5 bases and J by 3 bases, 5 bases remained unmatched. This CDR3 is built from 13 residues.

There are many counts of this clonotype. The V call is TRBV6-2 or TRBV6-3, the J call TRBJ2-1, with D maybe TRBD1 (5 bases). The germline CDR1 and CDR2 sequences are MNHEY and SVGEGT. The CDR3 totals 15 residues. Trimming pared 2 bases from V and 2 bases from J, leaving 10 bases between. CDR3 nucleotides: TGTGCCAGCAGTTACGCCAGGGCAACCTACAATGAGCAGTTCTTC. Translation gives CASSYARATYNEQFF.

This clonotype was recorded many times. The CDR3 is CASSLNRRYGYTF. CDR3 coding DNA: TGTGCCAGCAGTTTAAACAGGAGGTATGGCTACACCTTC. V is TRBV12-3 or TRBV12-4 and J is TRBJ1-2; the D gene is possibly TRBD1 (5 bases). There are 13 residues in the CDR3. V gave up 2 bases and J gave up 5 bases, with 9 bases separating them.

Ten or more counts support this clonotype. This rearrangement joins TRBV7-2 to TRBJ2-1, with 16 bases lining up with TRBD2. Germline V gene data show CDR1 as SGHTA and CDR2 as FQGNSA. V was clipped by 3 bases and J by 5 bases; unmatched bases: 7. The length of the CDR3 is 18 residues. CDR3 amino acids: CASSFGTSGGGINNEQFF. In nucleotides, the CDR3 is TGTGCCAGCAGCTTCGGGACTAGCGGGGGGGGTATCAACAATGAGCAGTTCTTC.

This clonotype was counted many times. The CDR3 region has the DNA TGTGCCAGCAGCTTAGCGTTTAGGGGTGGGAACACTGAAGCTTTCTTT. Translated: CASSLAFRGGNTEAFF. The V call is TRBV7-8, the J call TRBJ1-1, with D maybe TRBD1 (5 bases). Trimming pared 0 bases from V and 1 base from J, leaving 12 bases between. Germline loops: CDR1 SGHVS, CDR2 FQNEAQ. This CDR3 contains 16 residues.

This clonotype was found many times. J is TRBJ2-3 and V is TRBV18; D is perhaps TRBD2 (5 bases). The CDR3 totals 15 residues. V lost 2 bases and J 2 bases, leaving 11 bases between the germline ends. Germline V gives CDR1 KGHSH, CDR2 LQKENI. The CDR3 region has the DNA TGTGCCAGCTCACCAGAGCGGAAGAACACAGATACGCAGTATTTT. It codes for CASSPERKNTDTQYF.

In this sample, this clonotype turned up many times. The genes are TRBV27 and TRBJ1-5, with D perhaps matching TRBD1 (5 bases). Trimming removed 5 bases at V and 3 bases at J, with 14 bases between. The germline gives CDR1 MNHEY, CDR2 SMNVEV (reference sequence). The CDR3 spans 15 residues. CDR3 region: CASSPLGRANQPQHF. The CDR3 coding sequence is TGTGCCAGCAGTCCCCTGGGGCGAGCCAATCAGCCCCAGCATTTT.